This T cell receptor (beta chain) stems from a study of blood T cell repertoires in COVID-19. Looked up from germline, CDR1 is LNHDA and CDR2 is SQIVND (reference sequence). With 4 bases removed from V and 5 bases from J, the gap between germline ends came to 23 bases. CDR3 length: 17 amino acids. Measured with immunoSEQ multiplex PCR; TCRdb has only the in-frame clones, and not every one. The table includes fewer than 350,000 clones, nearly 90% detected once. The study recruited people aged about 18 to 95 years across approximately 24 US areas. Researchers sorted participants into cohorts using their self-reported clinical history.

The sequencing sample was made of PBMCs or T cells enriched from blood (not recorded which). The chain carries TRBV19 and TRBJ1-2; D not certain. This TCR came from a woman younger than 30 with acute COVID-19. CDR3 coding DNA: TGTGCCAGTAGTAGCGGGAGTTCCAGTCTTTTCGGATATGGCTACACCTTC. Protein: CASSSGSSSLFGYGYTF. Filled out from reference TRBV19 and TRBJ1-2, the complete variable domain reads DGGITQSPKYLFRKEGQNVTLSCEQNLNHDAMYWYRQDPGQGLRLIYYSQIVNDFQKGDIAEGYSVSREKKESFPLTVTSAQKNPTAFYLCASSSGSSSLFGYGYTFGSGTRLTVV.